A single sample is the source of the 8 T cell receptor beta chains below, sequenced in a study of technical replicates of blood from several donors. Profiling relied on immunoSEQ multiplex PCR, and the TCRdb table lists in-frame clones only, not all of them. The sample has tens of thousands of clones; over 90% are singletons. The specimen sequenced was PBMCs. The origin of the receptors is a human donor in good health. Some clones in this sample may be carry-over from other donors' samples.

V usage is TRBV19 and J usage is TRBJ1-4, with 9 bases lining up with TRBD1. The CDR3 loop spans 16 amino acids. Germline CDR1 LNHDA, CDR2 SQIVND (reference sequence). V lost 4 bases, J lost 8 bases, and 11 bases stayed unmatched. The CDR3 DNA sequence: TGTGCCAGTAGTAGGGGAACTGGGACAGGGAGAGAAAAACTGTTTTTT. Its translation: CASSRGTGTGREKLFF.

This chain uses TRBV9 with TRBJ2-7; D not certain. V was trimmed by 4 bases and J by 3 bases, leaving 11 bases between them. Germline CDR1 reads SGDLS; CDR2 reads YYNGEE. This CDR3 contains 13 residues. The CDR3 region is CASSTEESYEQYF. The CDR3 nucleotides are TGTGCCAGCAGCACCGAGGAGAGCTACGAGCAGTACTTC.

The V gene is TRBV5-1, the J gene TRBJ2-3; no firm D call. V was pared by 5 bases and J by 0 bases, with 10 bases between. The length of the CDR3 is 14 residues. CDR1 and CDR2 (germline): SGHRS, YFSETQ. The DNA for the CDR3 is TGCGCCAGCAGGCGGAGTATCAGCACAGATACGCAGTATTTT. Translated: CASRRSISTDTQYF.

The V and J genes are TRBV7-2 and TRBJ2-3, with a weak D call TRBD2 (5 bases). V shed 0 bases and J shed 4 bases, with 17 bases lying between them. The CDR3 totals 17 residues. In germline, CDR1 is SGHTA, CDR2 FQGNSA. As DNA, the CDR3 is TGTGCCAGCAGCTTAGCCCCCGGGGTGGGAGCTGCAGATACGCAGTATTTT. Amino acid sequence: CASSLAPGVGAADTQYF.

For the CDR3, the DNA is TGTGCCAGCAGCTTAGCGGCCGGAGCCGGAAACACCATATATTTT. It specifies CASSLAAGAGNTIYF. V usage is TRBV7-6 and J usage is TRBJ1-3; D ambiguous. Germline lookup yields CDR1 SGHVS and CDR2 FNYEAQ. Trimming removed 0 bases from V and 4 bases from J, with 10 bases in between. The CDR3 runs 15 residues.

V usage is TRBV14 and J usage is TRBJ2-6; D ambiguous. CDR1 is SGHDN, CDR2 FVKESK, per germline. CDR3 length equals 13 residues. Trimming removed 1 base from V and 8 bases from J, with 6 bases in between. The CDR3 is CASSQVDSNVLTF. DNA of the CDR3: TGTGCCAGCAGCCAAGTCGACTCCAACGTCCTGACTTTC.

This chain links TRBV19 with TRBJ2-3, with 10 bases fitting TRBD2. Germline CDR1 reads LNHDA; CDR2 reads SQIVND (reference sequence). The CDR3 has 16 residues. J was trimmed by 3 bases and V by 5 bases; bases with no gene match: 8. CDR3: CASSSSSGRSTDTQYF. The CDR3 coding sequence is TGTGCCAGTAGTTCGTCTAGCGGGAGAAGTACAGATACGCAGTATTTT. Combining the CDR3 with reference TRBV19 and TRBJ2-3 gives the whole variable domain DGGITQSPKYLFRKEGQNVTLSCEQNLNHDAMYWYRQDPGQGLRLIYYSQIVNDFQKGDIAEGYSVSREKKESFPLTVTSAQKNPTAFYLCASSSSSGRSTDTQYFGPGTRLTVL.

A single count supports this clone. The rearrangement links TRBV4-3 to TRBJ2-7; a weak D match, TRBD1 (6 bases). V was pared by 1 base and J by 1 base, with 8 bases between. CDR3 length: 14 amino acids. Germline V gives CDR1 LGHNA, CDR2 YSLEER. The CDR3 sequence: CASSQGTASYEQYF. CDR3 sequence (DNA): TGCGCCAGCAGCCAAGGGACAGCTTCCTACGAGCAGTACTTC.